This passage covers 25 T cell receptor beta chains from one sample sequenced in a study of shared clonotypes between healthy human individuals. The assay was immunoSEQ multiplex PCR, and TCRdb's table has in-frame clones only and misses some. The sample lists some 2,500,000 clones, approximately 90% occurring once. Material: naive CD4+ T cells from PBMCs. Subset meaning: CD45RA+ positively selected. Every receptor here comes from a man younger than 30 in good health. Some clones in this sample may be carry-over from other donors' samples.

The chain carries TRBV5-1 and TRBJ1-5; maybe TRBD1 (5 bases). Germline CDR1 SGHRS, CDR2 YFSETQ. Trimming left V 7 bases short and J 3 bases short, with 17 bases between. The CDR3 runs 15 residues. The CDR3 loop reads CASSRDPGSNQPQHF. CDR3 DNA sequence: TGCGCCAGCTCAAGGGACCCCGGATCCAATCAGCCCCAGCATTTT.

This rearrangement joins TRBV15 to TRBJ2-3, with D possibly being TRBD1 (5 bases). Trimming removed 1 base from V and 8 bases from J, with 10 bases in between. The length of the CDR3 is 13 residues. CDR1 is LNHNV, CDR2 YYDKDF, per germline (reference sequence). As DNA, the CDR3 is TGTGCCACCAGCAGAGCGACAGTTAGTACGCAGTATTTT. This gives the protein CATSRATVSTQYF.

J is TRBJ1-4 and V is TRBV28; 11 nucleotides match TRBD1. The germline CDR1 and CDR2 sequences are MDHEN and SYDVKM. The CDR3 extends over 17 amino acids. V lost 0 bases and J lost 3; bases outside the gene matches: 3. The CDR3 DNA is TGTGCCAGCAGTTTATGGGACAGGGGGCGACCTAATGAAAAACTGTTTTTT. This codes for CASSLWDRGRPNEKLFF.

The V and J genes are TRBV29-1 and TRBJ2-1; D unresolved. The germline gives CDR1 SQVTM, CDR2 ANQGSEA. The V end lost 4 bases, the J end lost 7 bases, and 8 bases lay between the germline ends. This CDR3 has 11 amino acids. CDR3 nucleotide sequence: TGCAGCGTTGGGTTATGGAATGAGCAGTTCTTC. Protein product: CSVGLWNEQFF.

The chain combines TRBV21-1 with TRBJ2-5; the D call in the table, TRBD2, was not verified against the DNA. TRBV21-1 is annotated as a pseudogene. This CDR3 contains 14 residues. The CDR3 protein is CASEPIAGEETQYF. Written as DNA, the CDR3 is TGTGCCAGCGAGCCCATAGCGGGAGAAGAGACCCAGTACTTC.

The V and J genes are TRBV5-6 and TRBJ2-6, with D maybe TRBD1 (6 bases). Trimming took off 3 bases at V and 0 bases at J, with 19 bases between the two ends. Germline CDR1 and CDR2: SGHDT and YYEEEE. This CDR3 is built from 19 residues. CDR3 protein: CASSWGLLGTSSGANVLTF. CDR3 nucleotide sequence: TGTGCCAGCAGCTGGGGGTTACTTGGGACAAGCTCTGGGGCCAACGTCCTGACTTTC.

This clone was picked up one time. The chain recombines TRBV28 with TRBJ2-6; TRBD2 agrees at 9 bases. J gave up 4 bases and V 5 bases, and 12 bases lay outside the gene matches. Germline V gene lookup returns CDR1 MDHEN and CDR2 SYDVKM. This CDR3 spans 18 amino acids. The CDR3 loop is CASSPRVAGAAGANVLTF. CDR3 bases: TGTGCCAGCAGTCCCCGGGTAGCGGGAGCGGCGGGGGCCAACGTCCTGACTTTC.

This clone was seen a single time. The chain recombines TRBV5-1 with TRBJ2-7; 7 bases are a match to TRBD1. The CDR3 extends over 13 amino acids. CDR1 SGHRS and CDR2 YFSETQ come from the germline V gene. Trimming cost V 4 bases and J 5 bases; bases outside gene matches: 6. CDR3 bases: TGCGCCAGCAGCCCTAGACAGGGCCACGAGCAGTACTTC. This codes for CASSPRQGHEQYF.

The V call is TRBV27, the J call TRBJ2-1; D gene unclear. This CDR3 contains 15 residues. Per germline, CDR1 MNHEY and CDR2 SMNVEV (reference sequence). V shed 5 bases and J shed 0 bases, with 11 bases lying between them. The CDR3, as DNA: TGTGCCAGCAGTCGGATCTACGACTCCTACAATGAGCAGTTCTTC. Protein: CASSRIYDSYNEQFF.

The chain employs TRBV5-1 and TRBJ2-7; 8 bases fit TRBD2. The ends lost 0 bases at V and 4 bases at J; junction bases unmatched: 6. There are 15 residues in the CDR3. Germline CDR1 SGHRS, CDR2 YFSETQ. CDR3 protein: CASSLAGTRVYEQYF. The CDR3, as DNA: TGCGCCAGCAGCTTGGCCGGGACTAGAGTGTACGAGCAGTACTTC.

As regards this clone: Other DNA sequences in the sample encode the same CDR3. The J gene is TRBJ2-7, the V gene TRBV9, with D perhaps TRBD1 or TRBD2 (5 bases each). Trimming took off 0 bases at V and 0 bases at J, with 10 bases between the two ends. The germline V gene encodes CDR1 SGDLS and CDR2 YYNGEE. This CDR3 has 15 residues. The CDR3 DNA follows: TGTGCCAGCAGCGTAGCGGGGACCAGCTCCTACGAGCAGTACTTC. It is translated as CASSVAGTSSYEQYF. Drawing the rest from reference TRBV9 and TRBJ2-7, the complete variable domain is DSGVTQTPKHLITATGQRVTLRCSPRSGDLSVYWYQQSLDQGLQFLIQYYNGEERAKGNILERFSAQQFPDLHSELNLSSLELGDSALYFCASSVAGTSSYEQYFGPGTRLTVT.

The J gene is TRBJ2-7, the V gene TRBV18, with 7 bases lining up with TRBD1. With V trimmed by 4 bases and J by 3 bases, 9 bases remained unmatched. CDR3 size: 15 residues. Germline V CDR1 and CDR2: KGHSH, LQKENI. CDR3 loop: CASSLSQGDGYEQYF. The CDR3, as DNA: TGTGCCAGCTCACTATCGCAGGGGGACGGCTACGAGCAGTACTTC.

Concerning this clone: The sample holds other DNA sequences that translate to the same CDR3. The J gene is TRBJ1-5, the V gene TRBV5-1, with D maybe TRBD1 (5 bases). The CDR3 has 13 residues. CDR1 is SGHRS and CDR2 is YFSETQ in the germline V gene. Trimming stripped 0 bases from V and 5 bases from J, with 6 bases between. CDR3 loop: CASSLAGDQPQHF. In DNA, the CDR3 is TGCGCCAGCAGCTTGGCGGGGGATCAGCCCCAGCATTTT.

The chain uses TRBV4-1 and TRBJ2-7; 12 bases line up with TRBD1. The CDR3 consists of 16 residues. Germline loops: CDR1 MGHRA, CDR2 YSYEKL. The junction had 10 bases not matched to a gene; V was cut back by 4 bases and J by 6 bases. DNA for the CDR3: TGCGCCAGCAGCCCCCAGGGACAGGGGGCGCGTCGCGAGCAGTACTTC. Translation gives CASSPQGQGARREQYF.

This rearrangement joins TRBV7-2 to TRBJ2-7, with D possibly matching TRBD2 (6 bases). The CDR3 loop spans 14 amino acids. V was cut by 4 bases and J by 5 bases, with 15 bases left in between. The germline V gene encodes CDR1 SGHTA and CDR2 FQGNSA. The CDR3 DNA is TGTGCCAGCAGCTCATTCCAGGGAGGCAACGAGCAGTACTTC. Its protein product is CASSSFQGGNEQYF.

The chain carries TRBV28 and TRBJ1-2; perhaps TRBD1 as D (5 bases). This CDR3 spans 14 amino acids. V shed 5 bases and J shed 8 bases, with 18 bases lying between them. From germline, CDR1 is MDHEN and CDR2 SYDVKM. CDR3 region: CASSERPVAGGYTF. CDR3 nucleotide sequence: TGTGCCAGCAGTGAACGGCCCGTCGCAGGGGGCTACACCTTC.

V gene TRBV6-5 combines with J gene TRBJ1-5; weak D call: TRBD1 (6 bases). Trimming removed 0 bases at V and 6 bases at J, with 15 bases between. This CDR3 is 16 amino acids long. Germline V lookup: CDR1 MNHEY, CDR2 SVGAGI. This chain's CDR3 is CASSYSYQGIAQPQHF. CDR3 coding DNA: TGTGCCAGCAGTTACTCGTACCAGGGGATAGCTCAGCCCCAGCATTTT.

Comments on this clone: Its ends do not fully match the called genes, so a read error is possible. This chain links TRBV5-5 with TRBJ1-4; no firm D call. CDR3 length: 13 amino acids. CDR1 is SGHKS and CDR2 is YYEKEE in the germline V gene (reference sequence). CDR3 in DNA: TGTGCCAGCAGCGTGCGATTCAATGAGAAACTGTTTTTT. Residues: CASSVRFNEKLFF.

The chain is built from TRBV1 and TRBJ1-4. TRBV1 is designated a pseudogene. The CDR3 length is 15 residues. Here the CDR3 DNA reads TGCACCAGCAGCCTAGGAGGCTGGGGGGATGAAAAACTGTTTTTT. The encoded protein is CTSSLGGWGDEKLFF.

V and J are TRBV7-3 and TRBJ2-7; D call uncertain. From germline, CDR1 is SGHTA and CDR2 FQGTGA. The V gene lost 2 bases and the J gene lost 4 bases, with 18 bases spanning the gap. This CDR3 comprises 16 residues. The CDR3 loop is CASSLGSPMGKYEQYF. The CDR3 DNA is TGTGCCAGCAGCTTAGGTTCCCCTATGGGAAAATACGAGCAGTACTTC.

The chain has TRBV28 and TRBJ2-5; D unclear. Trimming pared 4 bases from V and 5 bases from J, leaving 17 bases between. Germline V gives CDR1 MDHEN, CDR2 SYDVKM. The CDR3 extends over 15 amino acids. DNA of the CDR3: TGTGCCAGCAGTTCTGAGGCTCCTTTGAGGGAGACCCAGTACTTC. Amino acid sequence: CASSSEAPLRETQYF.

This chain's CDR3 is CASSLPGPKNTEAFF. CDR3 nucleotide sequence: TGTGCCAGCAGCCTACCGGGACCGAAGAACACTGAAGCTTTCTTT. This rearrangement joins TRBV13 to TRBJ1-1; TRBD1 is a possible D gene (5 bases). V was trimmed by 5 bases and J by 1 base, leaving 14 bases between them. From germline, CDR1 is PRHDT and CDR2 FYEKMQ (reference sequence). This CDR3 is built from 15 residues.

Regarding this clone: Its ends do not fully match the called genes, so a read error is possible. The CDR3 DNA reads TGTGCCAGCAGCGATTGGCTCCACTCCGACGAGCAGTACTTC. Residues: CASSDWLHSDEQYF. The V call is TRBV14, the J call TRBJ2-7; D gene ambiguous. The CDR3 length is 14 residues. Germline V gives CDR1 SGHDN, CDR2 FVKESK.

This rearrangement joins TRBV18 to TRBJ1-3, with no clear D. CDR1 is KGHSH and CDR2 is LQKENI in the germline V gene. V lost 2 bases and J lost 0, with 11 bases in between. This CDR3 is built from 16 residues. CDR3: CASSPVATNSGNTIYF. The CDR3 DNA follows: TGTGCCAGCTCACCAGTTGCAACTAACTCTGGAAACACCATATATTTT.

In DNA, the CDR3 is TGTGCCAGCAGCTTAGGCGCAGGGACTAGGAATGAGCAGTTCTTC. This encodes CASSLGAGTRNEQFF. The chain couples TRBV7-8 to TRBJ2-1; TRBD2 matches at 8 bases. The trim removed 1 base at V and 7 bases at J, leaving 6 bases unmatched. CDR1 is SGHVS and CDR2 is FQNEAQ in the germline V gene. The CDR3 covers 15 residues.